This entry lists 9 T cell receptor beta chains sequenced from one sample in a study of blood T cells in healthy people across ages. A second PCR, run for roughly 7 to 11 cycles, used a sample-barcoded 5' primer plus a J-beta primer mix. TCRdb re-analysed the 5' RACE reads in MiXCR, keeping a single row per CDR3 protein. Of almost 300,000 distinct CDR3 sequences in the sample, around 29% are singletons; the top ten hold approximately 30%. The sample consisted of blood. The receptors originated from an older woman in good health.

The CDR3 reads CASSLAGTSGSVDEQYF. The CDR3 bases are TGTGCCAGCAGCTTAGCGGGGACTAGCGGGAGTGTTGACGAGCAGTACTTC. This rearrangement joins TRBV7-2 to TRBJ2-7; 14 positions agree with TRBD2. With V trimmed by 0 bases and J by 5 bases, 6 bases remained unmatched. Germline CDR1 is SGHTA and CDR2 is FQGNSA. The CDR3 contains 17 residues.

This clonotype was detected only once. This sequence joins TRBV2 and TRBJ2-7, with D possibly TRBD2 on 5 matching bases. CDR3 length equals 15 residues. The V gene's germline CDR1 is SNHLY and CDR2 FYNNEI. The germline V and J ends were trimmed by 9 bases and 6 bases, with 24 bases remaining between them. In nucleotides, the CDR3 is TGTGCCAGTAGCGACCGGGCCGGCGGACTGGGCGAGCAGTACTTC. As protein: CASSDRAGGLGEQYF.

The chain has TRBV20-1 and TRBJ2-5; no reliable D call. V was trimmed by 3 bases and J by 2 bases, leaving 13 bases between them. Germline values: CDR1 DFQATT, CDR2 SNEGSKA (reference sequence). The length of the CDR3 is 14 residues. CDR3 sequence: CSARQQWVQETQYF. CDR3 coding DNA: TGCAGTGCTAGGCAACAGTGGGTTCAAGAGACCCAGTACTTC.

This clonotype was found a few times. V is TRBV4-3 and J is TRBJ2-7; 9 bases line up with TRBD1. The CDR3 consists of 15 residues. The germline gives CDR1 LGHNA, CDR2 YSLEER. The trim removed 4 bases at V and 3 bases at J, leaving 7 bases unmatched. The CDR3 reads CASSPGRTGDYEQYF. CDR3 in DNA: TGCGCCAGCAGCCCAGGAAGGACAGGGGACTACGAGCAGTACTTC.

In its sample, this clonotype was seen many times. The chain joins TRBV13 to TRBJ2-1; D gene ambiguous. The V end was cut by 5 bases, the J end by 8 bases, with 16 bases between. The CDR3 is made up of 14 amino acids. From germline, CDR1 is PRHDT and CDR2 FYEKMQ (reference sequence). The CDR3 coding sequence is TGTGCCAGCAGCCCATGGAACAGAGGCGATGAGCAGTTCTTC. Translating gives CASSPWNRGDEQFF.

The chain uses TRBV20-1 and TRBJ1-4, with D unresolved. Germline V CDR1 and CDR2: DFQATT, SNEGSKA (reference sequence). Trimming removed 1 base from V and 8 bases from J, with 17 bases in between. The CDR3 loop spans 15 amino acids. The CDR3 loop is CSARVSSPYNEKLFF. In DNA form, the CDR3 reads TGCAGTGCTAGAGTGTCCTCCCCATATAACGAAAAACTGTTTTTT.

This clonotype was recorded a few times. This rearrangement joins TRBV5-1 to TRBJ2-7; D perhaps matches TRBD2 (5 bases). The CDR3 extends over 14 amino acids. Germline-derived CDR1 and CDR2 are SGHRS and YFSETQ. Trimming took off 0 bases at V and 6 bases at J, with 13 bases between the two ends. CDR3 nucleotides: TGCGCCAGCAGCTTGGATGGGTCTGCGGGCGAGCAGTACTTC. This encodes CASSLDGSAGEQYF.

There are a few counts of this clonotype. The chain links TRBV14 to TRBJ2-5, with unresolved D. Trimming shortened V by 4 bases and J by 1 base, and 19 bases separated the two germline ends. Germline-derived CDR1 and CDR2 are SGHDN and FVKESK. The length of the CDR3 is 17 residues. The CDR3 bases are TGTGCCAGCAGCCCTCTTCCCGGGCGAGGCACCCAAGAGACCCAGTACTTC. As protein: CASSPLPGRGTQETQYF.

V gene TRBV19 combines with J gene TRBJ2-3, with TRBD2 as a possible D gene (6 bases). Trimming left V 6 bases short and J 3 bases short, with 13 bases between. The CDR3 is made up of 14 amino acids. Germline CDR1 is LNHDA and CDR2 is SQIVND (reference sequence). The CDR3 is CASRRERMTDTQYF. The DNA of the CDR3 is TGTGCCAGTAGACGGGAGCGGATGACAGATACGCAGTATTTT.